This TCR beta chain was recovered during a study of T cells in Graves' hyperthyroidism and ophthalmopathy. Broader study findings: Using 13 V-J features, a model discriminated ophthalmopathy from stable hyperthyroidism.

This CDR3 contains 16 residues. CDR1 is ENHRY, CDR2 SYGVKD, per germline. The sample holds a few counts of this clonotype. Its antigen is not known. At one end, the junction sequence differs from germline, possibly due to a read error. Amplification targeted TCR beta CDR3 regions from RNA transcripts. During a first-round RT-PCR of the TCR CDR3, the HTBI primer set was used. TCRdb re-called the multiplex PCR reads through MiXCR, storing one row per CDR3 protein. The sample shows roughly 700,000 distinct CDR3 sequences, under 45% of them seen only once. Together with thyroid ultrasound, orbital computed tomography, serum thyroxine and TRAb, clinical symptoms were used for diagnoses. Extraction of PBMCs used 10 ml of fresh peripheral blood.

V is TRBV10-3 and J is TRBJ2-2; 7 nucleotides match TRBD2. This sequence was found in a middle-aged woman with Graves' hyperthyroidism. The sequencing input was blood. The CDR3 DNA reads TGTGCCAGCAGTTCTGAGACTAGCCTGAACACCGGGGAGCTGTTTTTT. This codes for CASSSETSLNTGELFF.